These T cell receptor beta chains were read from a single sample in a study of type 1 regulatory T cells. No cognate antigen is known for these TCRs. One entry per CDR3 protein results from TCRdb running MiXCR on the reads. The sample includes approximately 77,000 distinct CDR3 sequences, under 25% of them seen just once. The sequenced sample consisted of cultured type 1 regulatory T (Tr1) cells, either the whole culture or a sorted fraction (not recorded which). The receptors were sampled from a human donor in good health. Each CDR3 is given with its conserved first and last residue. The D gene is left open where the match is weak. Some rows have no size entry. The others give once, few or many, or a class for an expanded clone.

CDR3nt,CDR3aa,v_gene,d_gene,abundance,len,j_gene
TGTGCCAGCAGTCGACCGCCGGGCCAGCTGAATGAGCAGTTCTTC,CASSRPPGQLNEQFF,TRBV12-3/TRBV12-4,NA,many,15,TRBJ2-1
TGCAGTGCTAGACCGGGACTTATGTACGAGCAGTACTTC,CSARPGLMYEQYF,TRBV20-1,NA,few,13,TRBJ2-7
TGCGCCAGCAGCGGGACGGTGGCCAAAAACATTCAGTACTTC,CASSGTVAKNIQYF,TRBV5-1,NA,NA,14,TRBJ2-4
TGCGCCAGCAGCTTCGGGACAGGGCTCTATGGCTACACCTTC,CASSFGTGLYGYTF,TRBV5-1,TRBD1,many,14,TRBJ1-2
TGTGCCAGCAGCCACGGGCAGGGGAACACTGAAGCTTTCTTT,CASSHGQGNTEAFF,TRBV3-1,NA,few,14,TRBJ1-1
TGTGCCAGCATCCGACAGGGAACCTACAATGAGCAGTTCTTC,CASIRQGTYNEQFF,TRBV27,TRBD1,few,14,TRBJ2-1
TGTGCCAGCAGCTTAGACCCTCGGGAGACCCAGTACTTC,CASSLDPRETQYF,TRBV11-2,NA,few,13,TRBJ2-5
TGTGCCAGCTCACAACTGCCGCCCGGACAGGGGATTGAAGCTTTCTTT,CASSQLPPGQGIEAFF,TRBV18,TRBD1,NA,16,TRBJ1-1
TGCAGTGCTACCCGACAGGGGGCGTTAACCCCGAACTACGAGCAGTACTTC,CSATRQGALTPNYEQYF,TRBV20-1,TRBD1,NA,17,TRBJ2-7
TGTGCCACCAGCCCTCGGAGGCTGGGGAACACTGAAGCTTTCTTT,CATSPRRLGNTEAFF,TRBV15,NA,NA,15,TRBJ1-1
TGTGCCAGCAGCGCAGGGGGCCGTGGCTACACCTTC,CASSAGGRGYTF,TRBV7-2,TRBD1,few,12,TRBJ1-2
TGCAGTGCTATGAAGGAAGCCGGGGAGCTGTTTTTT,CSAMKEAGELFF,TRBV20-1,NA,NA,12,TRBJ2-2
TGTGCCAGCAGTTTTGGACCTCAGTGGAACACTGAAGCTTTCTTT,CASSFGPQWNTEAFF,TRBV12-3/TRBV12-4,NA,NA,15,TRBJ1-1
TGTGCCAGCAGCACCGGACTAGCGTATTGGGAGCAGTACTTC,CASSTGLAYWEQYF,TRBV21-1,NA,NA,14,TRBJ2-7
TGTGCCTTGTCCGGGCGGGAGGGCCTGGGTAATGAGCAGTTCTTC,CALSGREGLGNEQFF,TRBV30,TRBD2,many,15,TRBJ2-1
TGTGCCAGCAGCCAAGATCAGGGCAATCAGCCCCAGCATTTT,CASSQDQGNQPQHF,TRBV14,NA,few,14,TRBJ1-5
TGCAGTGCTACCCTGGGGCACGAAGCTTTCTTT,CSATLGHEAFF,TRBV20-1,NA,many,11,TRBJ1-1
TGCAGTGCTCACGGACTAGCGGGAGCCTACGAGCAGTACTTC,CSAHGLAGAYEQYF,TRBV20-1,TRBD2,many,14,TRBJ2-7
TGTGCCAGCAGTCTCGGGAGTCCCTACGAGCAGTACTTC,CASSLGSPYEQYF,TRBV12-3/TRBV12-4,NA,many,13,TRBJ2-7
TGTGCCAGCTGCCCTGTCTCGGGGGGCGAGCAGTACTTC,CASCPVSGGEQYF,TRBV6-6,TRBD2,few,13,TRBJ2-7
TGCAGTGCTAGCCCCCCGGGGACAGGCACAGATACGCAGTATTTT,CSASPPGTGTDTQYF,TRBV20-1,TRBD1,NA,15,TRBJ2-3
TGTGCCACCACTAGCGTAGCCGATACGCAGTATTTT,CATTSVADTQYF,TRBV7-2,TRBD2,many,12,TRBJ2-3
TGTGCCAGCAGTAGGGATAATCATGGCTACACCTTC,CASSRDNHGYTF,TRBV12-3/TRBV12-4,NA,NA,12,TRBJ1-2
TGTGCCAGCAGCCTCTATGGGACTAGCGGGATCGCTGAGCAGTTCTTC,CASSLYGTSGIAEQFF,TRBV7-3,TRBD2,NA,16,TRBJ2-1
TGTGCCAGCAGCTCCCAAATCGGGACAGGGTTAGCCGGGGAGCTGTTTTTT,CASSSQIGTGLAGELFF,TRBV7-2,TRBD1,few,17,TRBJ2-2
TGTGCCAGCAGTAAAGAGGGGGGGGAAGCTTTCTTT,CASSKEGGEAFF,TRBV6-5,NA,few,12,TRBJ1-1
TGTGCCAGCAGCAACAGGGGTACTAATGAAAAACTGTTTTTT,CASSNRGTNEKLFF,TRBV12-3/TRBV12-4,TRBD1,NA,14,TRBJ1-4
TGCGCCAGCAGCTTGGCCAATGCAATTGGGGTTAGCGGCTACACCTTC,CASSLANAIGVSGYTF,TRBV9,NA,NA,16,TRBJ1-2
TGTGCCAGCAGCTTAGACGGTAGCGGTTACAATGAGCAGTTCTTC,CASSLDGSGYNEQFF,TRBV7-2,NA,few,15,TRBJ2-1